These 29 T cell receptor beta chains were sequenced from one sample in a study of molecular identifiers for immune sequencing clone quantification. Each CDR3 protein gets one entry after TCRdb re-called the PCR reads with MiXCR. The sample contains about 510,000 distinct CDR3 sequences, 25% of which appear only once. Input material: naive CD8+ T cells from blood, with Jurkat cell RNA spiked in. Subset in this sample: FACS-sorted CD8+CD4-CCR7+CD45RA+ naive T cells. The receptor set was obtained from a human donor in good health. Some libraries in this study had Jurkat cell RNA spiked in.

The rearrangement links TRBV27 to TRBJ1-1; maybe TRBD1 (5 bases). Looked up from germline, CDR1 is MNHEY and CDR2 is SMNVEV (reference sequence). V was shortened by 8 bases and J by 1 base, with 14 bases between the two germline ends. This CDR3 comprises 14 residues. The chain's CDR3 is CASGRTGPNTEAFF. CDR3 nucleotides: TGTGCCAGCGGACGAACAGGCCCGAACACTGAAGCTTTCTTT.

This clonotype showed up just a few times. The V call is TRBV7-9, the J call TRBJ2-7, with D hard to call. The length of the CDR3 is 14 residues. Trimming took 2 bases from V and 4 from J, leaving 12 bases between them. CDR1 is SEHNR and CDR2 is FQNEAQ in the germline V gene (reference sequence). CDR3 DNA: TGTGCCAGCAGCTTACTAGGGTTGGGATACGAGCAGTACTTC. Translated, it gives CASSLLGLGYEQYF.

This clonotype was counted at least ten times. V gene TRBV12-3 or TRBV12-4 combines with J gene TRBJ1-3; 7 bases agree with TRBD1. This CDR3 spans 12 amino acids. The ends lost 3 bases at V and 16 bases at J; junction bases unmatched: 9. CDR3 amino acids: CASSFEGAGAYF. CDR3 in DNA: TGTGCCAGCAGTTTCGAGGGGGCTGGGGCGTATTTT.

Only one count was recorded for this clonotype. A single base separates this from a much larger clone, so it may be a read error. The chain is built from TRBV29-1 and TRBJ2-7, with TRBD1 matching 9 bases. CDR1 is SQVTM, CDR2 ANQGSEA, per germline. The CDR3 has 12 residues. The CDR3 loop is CSVGTGPYEQNF. CDR3 sequence (DNA): TGCAGCGTGGGGACAGGGCCCTACGAGCAGAACTTC.

V is TRBV27 and J is TRBJ1-5; D uncertain. CDR3 length: 12 residues. V lost 8 bases to trimming and J lost 9 bases, with 14 bases between them. Germline CDR1 reads MNHEY; CDR2 reads SMNVEV (reference sequence). CDR3 DNA sequence: TGTGCCAGCGCATATACTATGGGGCCCCAGCATTTT. It translates to CASAYTMGPQHF.

Comment on this clonotype: This may be a read error, as it is one base from a much larger clone. This likely comes from a read error, as the CDR3 has no conserved phenylalanine or tryptophan at its end. This sequence joins TRBV5-4 and TRBJ2-3, with 12 bases aligning to TRBD2. The germline V gene has CDR1 SGHNT and CDR2 YYREEE (reference sequence). The J segment lost 4 bases and the V segment lost 6 bases, leaving 9 bases of the junction unmatched. This CDR3 contains 16 residues. The CDR3 region is CASNYLAGGPADTQYL. CDR3 nucleotide sequence: TGTGCCAGCAACTATCTAGCGGGAGGGCCGGCAGATACGCAGTATCTT.

This clonotype was counted only a few times. The junction and the germline gene differ at one end; a read error may be behind it. The V call is TRBV11-2, the J call TRBJ2-2; D unresolved. CDR1 is SGHAT, CDR2 FQNNGV, per germline. The length of the CDR3 is 14 residues. CDR3 region: CASNLPGPTGELFF. The CDR3 coding sequence is TGTGCCAGCAACTTACCCGGGCCAACCGGGGAGCTGTTTTTT.

This clonotype was detected ten times or more. The chain combines TRBV24-1 with TRBJ2-3, with 13 bases aligning to TRBD2. This CDR3 contains 15 residues. Trimming took 9 bases from V and 6 from J; bases not matched to a gene: 8. Germline assignment: CDR1 KGHDR and CDR2 SFDVKD. For the CDR3, the DNA is TGTGCCACCGCCGGACTAGCGGGAGTGGCGGATACGCAGTATTTT. The encoded protein is CATAGLAGVADTQYF.

This clonotype came up many times. The rearrangement links TRBV6-2 or TRBV6-3 to TRBJ1-5; D uncertain. The CDR3 runs to 11 residues. The germline V gene encodes CDR1 MNHEY and CDR2 SVGEGT. With 2 bases removed from V and 13 bases from J, the gap between germline ends came to 9 bases. The CDR3 loop reads CASSYPGSQHF. The CDR3 DNA reads as TGTGCCAGCAGTTACCCTGGGAGTCAGCATTTT.

This clonotype was seen only once. The chain combines TRBV6-5 with TRBJ2-7, with D perhaps TRBD1 (6 bases). The V end lost 6 bases, the J end lost 0 bases, and 15 bases lay between the germline ends. CDR1 and CDR2 (germline): MNHEY, SVGAGI. CDR3 length: 15 amino acids. The CDR3 coding sequence is TGTGCCAGCAGCCACAGGGACCTCGACTCCTACGAGCAGTACTTC. Its protein is CASSHRDLDSYEQYF.

This clonotype was recorded a few times. V usage is TRBV2 and J usage is TRBJ2-7, with 10 bases aligning to TRBD1. Trimming removed 3 bases from V and 1 base from J; junction bases left unmatched: 6. CDR1 is SNHLY, CDR2 FYNNEI, per germline. The CDR3 runs to 16 residues. CDR3 amino acids: CASSDTRDRGSYEQYF. As DNA, the CDR3 is TGTGCCAGCAGTGATACCCGGGACAGGGGATCCTACGAGCAGTACTTC.

Many counts were recorded for this clonotype. This chain links TRBV13 with TRBJ2-5, with 7 nucleotides matching TRBD1. Germline CDR1 PRHDT, CDR2 FYEKMQ (reference sequence). The CDR3 extends over 13 amino acids. Losses at the gene ends were 4 bases for V and 2 bases for J; bases not matched to a gene: 1. CDR3 bases: TGTGCCAGCAGCTGGGGACAGCAAGAGACCCAGTACTTC. Protein sequence: CASSWGQQETQYF.

The J gene is TRBJ1-6, the V gene TRBV9; D gene ambiguous. The germline CDR1 and CDR2 sequences are SGDLS and YYNGEE. The CDR3 spans 16 residues. Trimming removed 3 bases at V and 0 bases at J, with 10 bases between. The CDR3 loop is CASSGARSSYNSPLHF. Here the CDR3 DNA reads TGTGCCAGCAGCGGCGCCAGGAGCTCCTATAATTCACCCCTCCACTTT.

As for this clonotype: A much larger clone lies a single base off, so this may be a read error. The gene calls are TRBV12-5 and TRBJ2-7; weak D call: TRBD1 (6 bases). In germline, CDR1 is LGHNT, CDR2 FRNRAP. There are 12 residues in the CDR3. The CDR3 loop is CAGGEDSREQYF. Written as DNA, the CDR3 is TGTGCTGGTGGTGAGGACAGTAGGGAGCAGTACTTC.

CDR3 in DNA: TGTGCCAGCAGCGACGTCATGAACACTGAAGCTTTCTTT. Translated: CASSDVMNTEAFF. The chain links TRBV5-6 to TRBJ1-1, with unresolved D. Germline V CDR1 and CDR2: SGHDT, YYEEEE. The V end was cut by 4 bases, the J end by 0 bases, with 7 bases between. This CDR3 is built from 13 residues.

Regarding this clonotype: A much larger clone is a single base away; this may be a read error. This chain joins TRBV7-9 and TRBJ2-6, with a weak D call TRBD1 (5 bases). The germline CDR1 and CDR2 sequences are SEHNR and FQNEAQ (reference sequence). The CDR3 is 14 amino acids. The CDR3 spells CASSPTFGANVQTF. The CDR3 DNA sequence: TGTGCCAGCAGCCCCACTTTTGGGGCCAACGTCCAGACTTTC.

The chain employs TRBV12-3 or TRBV12-4 and TRBJ2-6; D is unclear. The V end was cut by 6 bases, the J end by 0 bases, with 18 bases between. The CDR3 totals 18 residues. In DNA, the CDR3 is TGTGCCAGCAGCCCCCTTAGCCCTCATTACTCTGGGGCCAACGTCCTGACTTTC. It yields the protein CASSPLSPHYSGANVLTF.

This clonotype was found many times. J is TRBJ2-7 and V is TRBV5-4; D possibly corresponds to TRBD1 (6 bases). Germline loops: CDR1 SGHNT, CDR2 YYREEE (reference sequence). V lost 0 bases and J 9 bases, leaving 16 bases between the germline ends. This CDR3 is 14 amino acids long. Written as DNA, the CDR3 is TGTGCCAGCAGCTTGGCCGACAGGCCTGCGGTGCAGTACTTC. Residues: CASSLADRPAVQYF.

This clonotype appeared many times. The chain joins TRBV4-3 to TRBJ2-7; the D is unclear. Deletions cut 0 bases from V and 0 bases from J, with 9 bases between. Germline V CDR1 and CDR2: LGHNA, YSLEER. This CDR3 spans 15 amino acids. CDR3 amino acids: CASSQEYPSSYEQYF. The CDR3 DNA reads as TGCGCCAGCAGCCAAGAATACCCGAGCTCCTACGAGCAGTACTTC.

This clonotype was detected a few times. The chain uses TRBV7-9 and TRBJ2-1, with 15 bases lining up with TRBD2. Germline V gene lookup returns CDR1 SEHNR and CDR2 FQNEAQ (reference sequence). This CDR3 spans 15 amino acids. J was trimmed by 7 bases and V by 5 bases; bases with no gene match: 3. This CDR3 reads CASSPGLAGGNEQFF. The CDR3 DNA sequence: TGTGCCAGCAGCCCTGGACTAGCGGGGGGGAATGAGCAGTTCTTC.

The chain is built from TRBV24-1 and TRBJ2-1; no firm D call. Germline lookup yields CDR1 KGHDR and CDR2 SFDVKD. The CDR3 contains 17 residues. The germline V and J ends were trimmed by 1 base and 0 bases, with 12 bases remaining between them. CDR3 sequence (DNA): TGTGCCACCAGTGATTTTAGGGCCAGGAGCTCCTACAATGAGCAGTTCTTC. Amino acids: CATSDFRARSSYNEQFF.

The chain recombines TRBV2 with TRBJ2-2; TRBD2 agrees at 10 bases. Losses at the gene ends were 9 bases for V and 5 bases for J; bases not matched to a gene: 6. The CDR3 covers 14 residues. Per the germline V gene, CDR1 is SNHLY and CDR2 is FYNNEI. The CDR3 sequence: CASISGRVTGELFF. The CDR3 bases are TGTGCCAGTATCAGCGGGAGGGTGACCGGGGAGCTGTTTTTT.

This clonotype was detected a few times. The gene calls are TRBV15 and TRBJ2-5, with a weak D call TRBD2 (5 bases). The CDR3 contains 12 residues. Between the trimmed V and J ends, which lost 9 bases and 5 bases, there was a span of 13 bases. The germline V gene encodes CDR1 LNHNV and CDR2 YYDKDF (reference sequence). The CDR3 nucleotides are TGTGCCACTAGCGAGGGTTGGGAGACCCAGTACTTC. Its protein is CATSEGWETQYF.

This clonotype was recorded many times. The V and J genes are TRBV28 and TRBJ2-7; no firm D call. V lost 6 bases to trimming and J lost 2 bases, with 14 bases between them. The V gene's germline CDR1 is MDHEN and CDR2 SYDVKM. CDR3 size: 14 residues. The CDR3 coding sequence is TGTGCCAGCAGACAGACTGCTTCCCCCTACGAGCAGTACTTC. Its translation: CASRQTASPYEQYF.

A few counts support this clonotype. This chain uses TRBV6-6 with TRBJ2-2, with no clear D. Germline lookup yields CDR1 MNHNY and CDR2 SVGAGI (reference sequence). The CDR3 is 17 amino acids. V was pared by 0 bases and J by 6 bases, with 17 bases between. The CDR3 is CASSYSVSPFSPGELFF. The CDR3 nucleotides are TGTGCCAGCAGTTACTCGGTTTCCCCTTTCAGTCCCGGGGAGCTGTTTTTT.

This clonotype was counted ten times or more. J is TRBJ2-2 and V is TRBV29-1; tentatively, D is TRBD1 (6 bases). The germline V gene has CDR1 SQVTM and CDR2 ANQGSEA. The CDR3 totals 11 residues. V gave up 5 bases and J gave up 8 bases, with 9 bases separating them. The CDR3 sequence is CSVLGAGELFF. The CDR3 bases are TGCAGCGTTCTGGGGGCAGGGGAGCTGTTTTTT.

The genes are TRBV12-3 or TRBV12-4 and TRBJ2-7; D is possibly TRBD1 (6 bases). The V gene lost 8 bases and the J gene lost 0 bases, with 14 bases spanning the gap. This CDR3 comprises 14 residues. CDR3 bases: TGTGCCAGCTCTCTTCAGGGGTACTCCTACGAGCAGTACTTC. This sequence encodes CASSLQGYSYEQYF.

Note on this clonotype: Given a much more abundant clone one base away, this may be a read error. This chain links TRBV5-4 with TRBJ2-7, with D unresolved. There are 12 residues in the CDR3. Germline V lookup: CDR1 SGHNT, CDR2 YYREEE (reference sequence). The CDR3 coding sequence is TGTGCCAGCAGTTGGGTGGGGTCCGAGCGGTACTTC. Amino acids: CASSWVGSERYF.

The chain links TRBV20-1 to TRBJ2-3, with D perhaps TRBD2 (7 bases). Germline V gene lookup returns CDR1 DFQATT and CDR2 SNEGSKA (reference sequence). Trimming pared 0 bases from V and 1 base from J, leaving 14 bases between. The CDR3 runs to 16 residues. CDR3 loop: CSARDRGGAGTDTQYF. CDR3 DNA sequence: TGCAGTGCTAGAGATAGGGGGGGCGCGGGCACAGATACGCAGTATTTT.